The present TCR beta chain was sequenced within a study of blood T cell repertoires in COVID-19. Under the authors' procedure: Using reference gene primer amplification, nucleated cell counts were estimated. The table came from immunoSEQ multiplex PCR; TCRdb's copy has only in-frame clones and leaves some out. V and J calls and clone size are given by that table; D and trimming were obtained from the DNA. Found here are over 150,000 clones, more than 70% of them singletons; the top ten hold around an eighth. Germline lookup yields CDR1 LNHDA and CDR2 SQIVND (reference sequence). The CDR3 runs to 16 residues. J was trimmed by 7 bases and V by 5 bases; bases with no gene match: 12.

The V gene is TRBV19, the J gene TRBJ1-5; 9 positions agree with TRBD1. This clonotype was obtained from a man aged 18 to 29 with active or convalescent COVID-19. The source material was peripheral blood. CDR3 region: CASSAGGGTGMQPQHF. In DNA, the CDR3 is TGTGCCAGTAGTGCGGGGGGCGGGACAGGGATGCAGCCCCAGCATTTT.